The table lists the clone carrying this T cell receptor (beta chain) with a few counts. What it binds is unknown. Two oligonucleotides, mixed equimolar, formed the beta constant-region primer covering TRBC1 and TRBC2. Ligated cDNA was amplified by four rounds of PCR with nested alpha and beta constant-region primers and SP2. Ligation attached a single-stranded oligonucleotide with a 12-nucleotide UMI and the SP2 primer to the cDNA 3' end. TCRdb re-derived calls from the UMI-ligation and nested PCR reads in MiXCR, one entry per CDR3 protein. The table shows under 150,000 distinct CDR3 sequences, with 15% to 20% occurring only once. This sample is drawn from a study of naive and memory T cell subsets. Regarding the study as a whole: Possibly reflecting memory cells re-expressing CD45RA, a few larger clonotypes occurred in naive repertoires, especially CD8.

The V gene's germline CDR1 is SGDLS and CDR2 YYNGEE. V shed 2 bases and J 1 base; nucleotides not matched to a gene: 3. This CDR3 is built from 16 residues. The chain couples TRBV9 to TRBJ2-2; 9 bases agree with TRBD2. This clonotype was sampled from a human donor in good health. The sample consisted of naive CD8+ T cells from blood. The CDR3 coding sequence is TGTGCCAGCAGCGTTGGACTAGCGAGGAACACCGGGGAGCTGTTTTTT. It translates to CASSVGLARNTGELFF.